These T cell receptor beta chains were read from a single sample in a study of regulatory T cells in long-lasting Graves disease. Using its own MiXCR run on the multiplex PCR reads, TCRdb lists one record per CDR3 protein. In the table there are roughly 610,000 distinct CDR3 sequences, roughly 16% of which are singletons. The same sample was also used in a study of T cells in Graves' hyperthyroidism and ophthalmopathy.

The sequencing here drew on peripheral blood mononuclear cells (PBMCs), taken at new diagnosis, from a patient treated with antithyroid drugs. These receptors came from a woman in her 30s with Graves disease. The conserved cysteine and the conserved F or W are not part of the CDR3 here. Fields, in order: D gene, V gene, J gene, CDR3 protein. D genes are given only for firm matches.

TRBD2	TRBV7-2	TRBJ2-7	ASSSPSGPYEQY
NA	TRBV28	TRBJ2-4	ASTPGHLAKNIQY
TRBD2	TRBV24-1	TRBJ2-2	ATSDFGTRKTGELF
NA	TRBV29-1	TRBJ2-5	SVLAPVSQETQY
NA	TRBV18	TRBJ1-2	ASSGTSDYGYT
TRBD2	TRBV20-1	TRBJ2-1	SVVRVTSGRDYNEQF
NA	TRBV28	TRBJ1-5	ASRSGALGNQPQH
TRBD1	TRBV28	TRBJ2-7	ASRFRDRGHCEQY
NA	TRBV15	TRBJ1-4	ATSIGQIATNEKLF
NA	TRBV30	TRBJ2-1	AWSGGLGTLLDEQF
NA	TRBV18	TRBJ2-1	ASSPRTVRGNEQF
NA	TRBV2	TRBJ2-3	ASSRQDVPTDTQY
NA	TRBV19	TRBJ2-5	ASSQGALQETQY
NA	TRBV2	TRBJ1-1	ASTGERNTEVF
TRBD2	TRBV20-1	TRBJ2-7	SAPPREAYEQY
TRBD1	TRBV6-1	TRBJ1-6	ASSEETGHSPLH
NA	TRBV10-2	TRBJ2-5	ASSDEGETQY
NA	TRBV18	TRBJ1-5	ASSTGRGAGQPQH
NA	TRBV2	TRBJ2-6	ASQTGLNPGANVLT
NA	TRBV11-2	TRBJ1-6	ASSRGKVSSYSPLH
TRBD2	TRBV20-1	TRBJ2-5	SASGLAGYGETQY
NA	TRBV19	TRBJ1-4	ASSITGGINEKLF
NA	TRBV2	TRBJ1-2	ASTPNGYDYGYT
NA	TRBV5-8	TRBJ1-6	ASVRQMNSPLH
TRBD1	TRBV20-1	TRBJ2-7	SAPSPDRYEQY
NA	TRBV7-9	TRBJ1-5	ASSPLGNGNQPQH
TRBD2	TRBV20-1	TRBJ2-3	SARDAGLAADTQY
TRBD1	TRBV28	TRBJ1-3	ASSRQGAFSGNTIY
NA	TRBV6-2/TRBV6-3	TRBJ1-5	ASSGGAISQPQH
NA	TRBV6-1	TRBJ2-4	ASRSSGAKNIQY
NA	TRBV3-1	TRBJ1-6	ASSQEWQGAPH
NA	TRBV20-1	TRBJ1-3	SADQGYKNTIY
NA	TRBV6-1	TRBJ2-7	ASRDFRGEQY
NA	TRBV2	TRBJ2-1	AGESGPPYNEQF
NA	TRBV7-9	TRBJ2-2	ASSLYTSANTGELF
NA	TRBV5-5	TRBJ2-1	ASSLAAGRNEQF
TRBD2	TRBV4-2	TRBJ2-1	ASSQVASGSRLFSSYNEQF
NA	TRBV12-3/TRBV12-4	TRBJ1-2	ASSTGQPANYGYT
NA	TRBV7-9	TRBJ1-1	ASSGVGGDVNTEAF
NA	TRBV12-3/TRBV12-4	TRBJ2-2	ASSLDIEELF
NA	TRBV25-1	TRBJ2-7	ASSESAENYEQY
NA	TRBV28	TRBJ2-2	ASKGTGELF
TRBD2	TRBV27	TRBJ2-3	ASSEGTSATDTQY
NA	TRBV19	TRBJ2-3	ASSITRYPTDTQY
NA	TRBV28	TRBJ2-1	ASSSYVYGHNEQF
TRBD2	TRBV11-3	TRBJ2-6	ASSPGTSGDSPSGANVLT
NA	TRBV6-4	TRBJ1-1	ASRLQGSTEAF
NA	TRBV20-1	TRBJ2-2	SARDLGGGELF
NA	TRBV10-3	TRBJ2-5	AIRDSETQY
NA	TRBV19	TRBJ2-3	ASNARGDTQY
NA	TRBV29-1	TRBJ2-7	SAKTGYEQY
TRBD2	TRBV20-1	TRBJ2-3	STGGDTDTQY
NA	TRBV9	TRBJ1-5	ASSESSGYGQPQH